The next 25 T cell receptor beta chains were all read from a single sample in a study of blood T cell repertoires in COVID-19. Sequencing used immunoSEQ multiplex PCR; TCRdb keeps in-frame clones, though not all of them. The sample includes tens of thousands of clones, roughly 73% of them seen just once. The sequenced sample was peripheral blood. The receptors come from a man aged 55 to 70 with acute or convalescent COVID-19.

The chain employs TRBV5-6 and TRBJ2-2, with TRBD2 identical over 13 bases. The trim removed 2 bases at V and 7 bases at J, leaving 8 bases unmatched. This CDR3 spans 17 amino acids. CDR1 and CDR2 from the germline V gene are SGHDT and YYEEEE. CDR3 loop: CASSFGLAGDNGGELFF. Here the CDR3 DNA reads TGTGCCAGCAGCTTTGGACTAGCGGGAGATAATGGCGGGGAGCTGTTTTTT.

The chain employs TRBV11-2 and TRBJ1-3; D not resolved. The CDR3 covers 14 residues. The V and J ends lost 1 base and 0 bases respectively, with 4 bases between them. Germline values: CDR1 SGHAT, CDR2 FQNNGV. CDR3 bases: TGTGCCAGCAGCTTAGCCAGCTCTGGAAACACCATATATTTT. Its translation: CASSLASSGNTIYF.

The rearrangement links TRBV19 to TRBJ2-5; 10 bases agree with TRBD2. With 4 bases clipped from V and 1 base from J, the junction kept 3 bases outside the gene matches. The length of the CDR3 is 15 residues. Looked up from germline, CDR1 is LNHDA and CDR2 is SQIVND (reference sequence). CDR3 amino acids: CASSRWTSGQETQYF. The CDR3 nucleotides read TGTGCCAGTAGTAGGTGGACTAGCGGCCAAGAGACCCAGTACTTC.

V is TRBV11-3 and J is TRBJ2-1; possibly TRBD1 for D (6 bases). The length of the CDR3 is 14 residues. Germline V CDR1 and CDR2: SGHNT, YENEEA. The V end was cut by 3 bases, the J end by 6 bases, with 12 bases between. DNA of the CDR3: TGTGCCAGCAGCTTCTACAGGGTACGCAATGAGCAGTTCTTC. Its translation: CASSFYRVRNEQFF.

The chain carries TRBV6-5 and TRBJ2-7, with D perhaps TRBD1 (6 bases). In germline, CDR1 is MNHEY, CDR2 SVGAGI. The CDR3 consists of 15 residues. The V and J ends lost 2 bases and 4 bases respectively, with 15 bases between them. This chain's CDR3 is CASSYRTGTPYEQYF. The CDR3 nucleotides read TGTGCCAGCAGTTACCGTACAGGGACCCCGTACGAGCAGTACTTC.

The rearrangement uses TRBV7-2 and TRBJ2-5, with 9 nucleotides matching TRBD1. Germline trimming cut 5 bases from V and 5 bases from J; bases unmatched to any gene: 9. CDR3 length: 15 residues. The germline gives CDR1 SGHTA, CDR2 FQGNSA. CDR3 loop: CASSMRQGVGETQYF. CDR3 DNA: TGTGCCAGCAGCATGAGACAGGGGGTGGGTGAGACCCAGTACTTC.

J is TRBJ1-1 and V is TRBV29-1; D gene unclear. The CDR3 consists of 14 residues. V lost 6 bases, J lost 4 bases, and 18 bases lay in between. Germline loops: CDR1 SQVTM, CDR2 ANQGSEA. The CDR3 DNA follows: TGCAGCGTCCGGAGGGCGGACGGTAGCACTGAAGCTTTCTTT. Its protein product is CSVRRADGSTEAFF.

The chain carries TRBV6-4 and TRBJ2-3; the D gene is possibly TRBD2 (6 bases). V was cut by 4 bases and J by 3 bases, with 11 bases left in between. Germline-derived CDR1 and CDR2 are MRHNA and SNTAGT. This CDR3 contains 14 residues. The CDR3 loop reads CASSAAGLTDTQYF. CDR3 in DNA: TGTGCCAGCAGTGCCGCGGGGTTGACAGATACGCAGTATTTT.

J is TRBJ2-3 and V is TRBV11-3; 9 nucleotides line up with TRBD2. Per the germline V gene, CDR1 is SGHNT and CDR2 is YENEEA. CDR3 length: 18 amino acids. J was trimmed by 4 bases and V by 3 bases; bases with no gene match: 14. The CDR3 spells CASSFRSGSVNRADTQYF. The CDR3 DNA follows: TGTGCCAGCAGCTTCCGTAGCGGGAGCGTCAACCGGGCAGATACGCAGTATTTT.

The rearrangement joins TRBV18 to TRBJ2-1; the match to TRBD1 covers 8 bases. With V trimmed by 6 bases and J by 2 bases, 6 bases remained unmatched. This CDR3 is built from 15 residues. Germline CDR1 KGHSH, CDR2 LQKENI. The CDR3 sequence is CASSPTTGAYNEQFF. DNA for the CDR3: TGTGCCAGCTCGCCTACGACAGGGGCCTACAATGAGCAGTTCTTC.

This rearrangement joins TRBV3-1 (or the pseudogene TRBV3-2) to TRBJ1-2, with TRBD1 matching 10 bases. The length of the CDR3 is 18 residues. In germline, CDR1 is LGHDT, CDR2 YNNKEL (reference sequence). After removal of 1 base from V and 5 bases from J, the junction contained 13 bases not matched to a gene. The CDR3, as DNA: TGTGCCAGCAGCCAAGCCGGGACAGGGGTCTTTGGGGGTTATGGCTACACCTTC. The encoded protein is CASSQAGTGVFGGYGYTF.

DNA of the CDR3: TGTGCCAGCATCTCATACCGGGGCGAGCAGTACTTC. Encoded protein: CASISYRGEQYF. The V and J genes are TRBV5-4 and TRBJ2-7; D is perhaps TRBD2 (5 bases). Germline CDR1 SGHNT, CDR2 YYREEE (reference sequence). Trimming pared 6 bases from V and 6 bases from J, leaving 13 bases between. The CDR3 runs to 12 residues. The whole variable domain, remainder taken from reference TRBV5-4 and TRBJ2-7, is ETGVTQSPTHLIKTRGQQVTLRCSSQSGHNTVSWYQQALGQGPQFIFQYYREEENGRGNFPPRFSGLQFPNYSSELNVNALELDDSALYLCASISYRGEQYFGPGTRLTVT.

The gene calls are TRBV29-1 and TRBJ2-4, with D hard to call. Per the germline V gene, CDR1 is SQVTM and CDR2 is ANQGSEA. CDR3 length: 13 residues. The germline V and J ends were trimmed by 1 base and 0 bases, with 4 bases remaining between them. The CDR3 here is CSVEGVAKNIQYF. The CDR3 DNA reads TGCAGCGTTGAAGGAGTAGCCAAAAACATTCAGTACTTC.

This clone was seen a handful of times. The V and J genes are TRBV11-2 and TRBJ2-7; D is perhaps TRBD1 (5 bases). The CDR3 spans 14 residues. CDR1 is SGHAT, CDR2 FQNNGV, per germline. Trimming pared 5 bases from V and 0 bases from J, leaving 11 bases between. The CDR3 region has the DNA TGTGCCAGCAGCCTACAGGATACCTCCTACGAGCAGTACTTC. Protein sequence: CASSLQDTSYEQYF. Filled out from reference TRBV11-2 and TRBJ2-7, the complete variable domain reads EAGVAQSPRYKIIEKRQSVAFWCNPISGHATLYWYQQILGQGPKLLIQFQNNGVVDDSQLPKDRFSAERLKGVDSTLKIQPAKLEDSAVYLCASSLQDTSYEQYFGPGTRLTVT.

A few counts support this clone. The rearrangement joins TRBV7-2 to TRBJ2-7; 9 bases are a match to TRBD1. Germline trimming cut 6 bases from V and 3 bases from J; bases unmatched to any gene: 12. The CDR3 is 16 amino acids. Germline V lookup: CDR1 SGHTA, CDR2 FQGNSA. The CDR3 loop is CASSLRTGTGFYEQYF. CDR3 sequence (DNA): TGTGCCAGCAGTCTTAGGACTGGGACAGGGTTCTACGAGCAGTACTTC.

The gene calls are TRBV4-1 and TRBJ2-7, with TRBD1 matching 10 bases. The CDR3 is 16 residues long. The V gene end was trimmed by 6 bases and the J gene end by 6 bases; junction bases not matched to a gene: 14. Germline V lookup: CDR1 MGHRA, CDR2 YSYEKL. This CDR3 is CASSQVPGDRGTEQYF. The DNA of the CDR3 is TGCGCCAGCAGTCAGGTACCGGGGGACAGGGGAACCGAGCAGTACTTC.

The V gene is TRBV2, the J gene TRBJ2-3, with 10 bases aligning to TRBD2. Germline lookup yields CDR1 SNHLY and CDR2 FYNNEI. The length of the CDR3 is 15 residues. With 6 bases clipped from V and 7 bases from J, the junction kept 10 bases outside the gene matches. The CDR3 loop reads CASRPEASGRNTQYF. The CDR3 DNA reads TGTGCCAGCAGACCCGAGGCTAGCGGGAGAAATACGCAGTATTTT.

This chain connects TRBV6-6 to TRBJ1-2; D remains ambiguous. Looked up from germline, CDR1 is MNHNY and CDR2 is SVGAGI (reference sequence). This CDR3 comprises 11 residues. Trimming took 8 bases from V and 6 from J, leaving 10 bases between them. The CDR3 nucleotides read TGTGCCAGCGAGGGTCAGAATGGCTACACCTTC. Residues: CASEGQNGYTF.

This clone was detected a few times. This chain connects TRBV3-1 (or the pseudogene TRBV3-2) to TRBJ2-7; D is perhaps TRBD1 (6 bases). The length of the CDR3 is 13 residues. CDR1 is LGHDT, CDR2 YNNKEL, per germline (reference sequence). Trimming left V 6 bases short and J 6 bases short, with 15 bases between. Here the CDR3 DNA reads TGTGCCAGCAGACTGACAGGTATTGGCGAGCAGTACTTC. Encoded protein: CASRLTGIGEQYF.

This chain connects TRBV7-9 to TRBJ2-1, with D possibly being TRBD2 (5 bases). From germline, CDR1 is SEHNR and CDR2 FQNEAQ (reference sequence). This CDR3 is 14 amino acids long. V lost 5 bases and J lost 8, with 16 bases in between. The CDR3: CASSPFGLLDEQFF. DNA for the CDR3: TGTGCCAGCAGCCCCTTTGGACTCCTCGATGAGCAGTTCTTC. Variable domain in full (rest from reference TRBV7-9 and TRBJ2-1): DTGVSQNPRHKITKRGQNVTFRCDPISEHNRLYWYRQTLGQGPEFLTYFQNEAQLEKSRLLSDRFSAERPKGSFSTLEIQRTEQGDSAMYLCASSPFGLLDEQFFGPGTRLTVL.

V is TRBV4-1 and J is TRBJ2-5; D may be TRBD2 (6 bases). The CDR3 is 17 amino acids. Germline V lookup: CDR1 MGHRA, CDR2 YSYEKL. Trimming cost V 0 bases and J 2 bases, with 16 bases left between them. CDR3 bases: TGCGCCAGCAGCCAAGATCCGAGTAGCGGCCTACAAGAGACCCAGTACTTC. Translation gives CASSQDPSSGLQETQYF.

This chain connects TRBV5-1 to TRBJ2-1, with 7 bases lining up with TRBD2. Germline trimming cut 6 bases from V and 7 bases from J; bases unmatched to any gene: 10. The CDR3 length is 14 residues. Germline CDR1 and CDR2: SGHRS and YFSETQ. The CDR3 region is CASKASGTGNEQFF. The DNA of the CDR3 is TGCGCCAGCAAGGCCAGCGGGACGGGGAATGAGCAGTTCTTC.

The chain couples TRBV23-1 to TRBJ2-3; TRBD2 agrees at 13 bases. Being an ORF, TRBV23-1 has a function that is uncertain. V shed 2 bases and J 2 bases; nucleotides not matched to a gene: 4. The CDR3 extends over 17 amino acids. The CDR3 DNA reads as TGCGCCAGCAGTCAAGGAGGACTAGCGGGAGTCACAGATACGCAGTATTTT. This encodes CASSQGGLAGVTDTQYF.

This chain links TRBV27 with TRBJ2-5; D perhaps matches TRBD1 (5 bases). The CDR3 length is 12 residues. The germline gives CDR1 MNHEY, CDR2 SMNVEV (reference sequence). Trimming cost V 6 bases and J 6 bases, with 11 bases left between them. This CDR3 is CASRGVRQTQYF. CDR3 coding DNA: TGTGCCAGCAGAGGGGTGCGACAGACCCAGTACTTC.

This chain joins TRBV10-3 and TRBJ2-5; possibly TRBD2 for D (8 bases). This CDR3 has 21 residues. Germline assignment: CDR1 ENHRY and CDR2 SYGVKD. The V end was cut by 2 bases, the J end by 4 bases, with 32 bases between. Here the CDR3 DNA reads TGTGCCATCAGTGAGCATCCACAGGGGATCATGAGCGGGAGCGGGAGAGAGACCCAGTACTTC. It translates to CAISEHPQGIMSGSGRETQYF.